Given below is one T cell receptor (beta chain) in context. Antigen: not known. Fresh peripheral blood, about 9.6 ml, yielded the PBMCs. The V end was cut by 2 bases, the J end by 0 bases, with 11 bases between. This CDR3 contains 17 residues. CDR1 and CDR2 (germline): MNHEY, SVGAGI. RNA transcripts were the template for amplifying TCR beta CDR3 regions. The TCR CDR3 was amplified in a first-round RT-PCR using the HTBI primer set. From the multiplex PCR reads, TCRdb called clonotypes with MiXCR, one entry per CDR3 protein. The sample has over 500,000 distinct CDR3 sequences; 12% to 15% are singletons. The sample originates from a study of T cells in Graves' hyperthyroidism and ophthalmopathy. Whole-study results and caveats: In validation, the model predicted ophthalmopathy. These predictions came a median about 6 months before onset. The majority of expanded thyroid clonotypes above 0.001 also appeared in blood. Ophthalmopathy and stable hyperthyroidism were told apart by a 13 V-J model.

What was sequenced was blood. This chain connects TRBV6-5 to TRBJ2-6; no reliable D call. The clonotype originates from a woman in her forties with Graves' hyperthyroidism. As DNA, the CDR3 is TGTGCCAGCAGTTACGACCACTCTCCCTCTGGGGCCAACGTCCTGACTTTC. Protein: CASSYDHSPSGANVLTF.